This passage covers 2 T cell receptor beta chains from one sample sequenced in a study of T cell changes during pregnancy in multiple sclerosis (dated by TCRdb to about 2019). Library generation was performed with the immunoSEQ multiplex PCR assay. Here the immuneACCESS table is served through TCRdb, limited to in-frame sequences with V and J called. Missing clones are a known gap in these copies; in checked studies unresolved V genes cover under half, and the rest lacks a known reason. Here the sample has 77,000 or so clones; over 85% occur a single time. Approximately 0.79% of the sample belongs to the ten largest clones. Specimen: peripheral blood, collected in the second trimester of pregnancy. The source is a female donor in good health, enrolled as a control in a pregnancy study.

This clone has only one observation. The rearrangement links TRBV7-2 to TRBJ2-7, with 10 bases matching TRBD1. J lost 3 bases, V lost 5 bases, and 4 bases had no gene match. The CDR3 is 14 residues long. Germline V gives CDR1 SGHTA, CDR2 FQGNSA. CDR3 loop: CASSPGTGVYEQYF. CDR3 DNA: TGTGCCAGCAGCCCTGGGACAGGGGTCTACGAGCAGTACTTC.

This clone occurred once. This chain links TRBV27 with TRBJ1-1; 9 bases agree with TRBD1. The CDR3 sequence is 16 residues long. Trimming at V came to 8 bases and at J to 1 base, leaving 11 bases not matched to a gene. In germline, CDR1 is MNHEY, CDR2 SMNVEV (reference sequence). The CDR3 loop reads CASRPGTGWGNTEAFF. The CDR3 DNA is TGTGCCAGCCGTCCCGGGACAGGGTGGGGGAACACTGAAGCTTTCTTT.